What follows are 16 T cell receptor beta chains derived from one specimen sequenced in a study of PD-1 blockade in classical Hodgkin lymphoma. Time point defined: cycle 4 day 1 (C4D1), after more than five weeks of nivolumab. The patients all showed relapse after autologous stem cell transplantation, while their brentuximab vedotin exposure varied. Profiling relied on immunoSEQ multiplex PCR, and the TCRdb table lists in-frame clones only, not all of them. This sample has 110,000 or so clones, with about 92% found just once. Sequenced here: peripheral blood mononuclear cells (PBMCs), sampled before the fourth cycle of nivolumab. The receptors were gathered from a human donor with classical Hodgkin lymphoma.

This sequence joins TRBV4-1 and TRBJ2-3, with D hard to call. CDR3 size: 13 residues. Trimming removed 1 base at V and 11 bases at J, with 13 bases between. The germline V gene encodes CDR1 MGHRA and CDR2 YSYEKL. CDR3 DNA: TGCGCCAGCAGCCAAGTTGGAACCACGGGGCAGTATTTT. This encodes CASSQVGTTGQYF.

This chain links TRBV5-1 with TRBJ2-3; 9 bases are a match to TRBD2. The junction had 8 bases not matched to a gene; V was cut back by 0 bases and J by 6 bases. CDR1 is SGHRS and CDR2 is YFSETQ in the germline V gene. This CDR3 region has 16 residues. Written as DNA, the CDR3 is TGCGCCAGCAGCTTGGCTTTAGCGGGAGTGGGGGATACGCAGTATTTT. Protein: CASSLALAGVGDTQYF.

The chain has TRBV20-1 and TRBJ1-4, with D hard to call. The CDR3 is made up of 11 amino acids. Trimming took 8 bases from V and 10 from J, leaving 14 bases between them. Per the germline V gene, CDR1 is DFQATT and CDR2 is SNEGSKA (reference sequence). CDR3 residues: CSLALDRKLFF. As DNA, the CDR3 is TGCAGTCTCGCATTGGATAGAAAACTGTTTTTT.

The chain has TRBV6-1 and TRBJ2-3; TRBD1 agrees at 8 bases. Germline V CDR1 and CDR2: MNHNS, SASEGT. Trimming at V came to 6 bases and at J to 6 bases, leaving 8 bases not matched to a gene. This CDR3 contains 14 residues. In DNA, the CDR3 is TGTGCCAGCAGCCGACAGGGGATCGGGGATACGCAGTATTTT. Protein sequence: CASSRQGIGDTQYF.

In this sample, this clone turned up a few times. The chain links TRBV7-6 to TRBJ2-5; TRBD1 agrees at 8 bases. Germline CDR1 is SGHVS and CDR2 is FNYEAQ. The CDR3 consists of 14 residues. V lost 1 base, J lost 3 bases, and 1 base stayed unmatched. The DNA for the CDR3 is TGTGCCAGCAGCTTAGGGACAGGGAAAGAGACCCAGTACTTC. Its protein is CASSLGTGKETQYF.

The rearrangement links TRBV7-6 to TRBJ1-3; D might be TRBD1 (5 bases). V dropped 0 bases and J dropped 0 bases, with 6 bases sitting between them. The germline V gene has CDR1 SGHVS and CDR2 FNYEAQ. This CDR3 contains 15 residues. CDR3 coding DNA: TGTGCCAGCAGCTTAGCGGGGGGCTCTGGAAACACCATATATTTT. Translating it yields CASSLAGGSGNTIYF.

The chain uses TRBV12-5 and TRBJ2-1; D call uncertain. The CDR3 runs 13 residues. CDR1 and CDR2 (germline): LGHNT, FRNRAP. Deletions cut 0 bases from V and 7 bases from J, with 7 bases between. In DNA, the CDR3 is TGTGCTAGTGGTTTGGTAAGCGCGAATGAGCAGTTCTTC. It encodes CASGLVSANEQFF. Drawing the rest from reference TRBV12-5 and TRBJ2-1, the complete variable domain is DARVTQTPRHKVTEMGQEVTMRCQPILGHNTVFWYRQTMMQGLELLAYFRNRAPLDDSGMPKDRFSAEMPDATLATLKIQPSEPRDSAVYFCASGLVSANEQFFGPGTRLTVL.

The rearrangement links TRBV5-4 to TRBJ2-7, with 11 bases identical to TRBD2. Looked up from germline, CDR1 is SGHNT and CDR2 is YYREEE (reference sequence). Trimming cost V 4 bases and J 0 bases; bases outside gene matches: 9. The CDR3 covers 17 residues. CDR3 coding DNA: TGTGCCAGCAGCCCCCAGGGACTAGCGGACCCCTCCTACGAGCAGTACTTC. Protein: CASSPQGLADPSYEQYF.

This chain connects TRBV19 to TRBJ2-1; D gene unclear. Between the trimmed V and J ends, which lost 10 bases and 3 bases, there was a span of 7 bases. There are 11 residues in the CDR3. CDR1 is LNHDA, CDR2 SQIVND, per germline (reference sequence). CDR3 sequence: CATLVYNEQFF. The CDR3 region has the DNA TGTGCCACTCTAGTCTACAATGAGCAGTTCTTC.

The chain links TRBV6-1 to TRBJ1-3, with D maybe TRBD1 (6 bases). V lost 4 bases and J 0 bases, leaving 13 bases between the germline ends. There are 16 residues in the CDR3. From germline, CDR1 is MNHNS and CDR2 SASEGT. The CDR3 DNA reads TGTGCCAGCAGTGGACAGGCTGGGTACTCTGGAAACACCATATATTTT. Its translation is CASSGQAGYSGNTIYF.

This chain links TRBV7-2 with TRBJ1-4; D remains ambiguous. The germline gives CDR1 SGHTA, CDR2 FQGNSA. This CDR3 has 15 amino acids. Trimming cost V 1 base and J 0 bases, with 6 bases left between them. CDR3 DNA sequence: TGTGCCAGCAGCTTAGTTGGGGCAACTAATGAAAAACTGTTTTTT. Encoded protein: CASSLVGATNEKLFF.

The chain recombines TRBV2 with TRBJ2-7, with 7 bases matching TRBD1. Germline CDR1 SNHLY, CDR2 FYNNEI. J gave up 5 bases and V 7 bases, and 14 bases lay outside the gene matches. The CDR3 extends over 15 amino acids. The CDR3 loop is CASKFLTGVPDEQYF. Here the CDR3 DNA reads TGTGCCAGCAAGTTTCTCACAGGGGTTCCCGACGAGCAGTACTTC.

The rearrangement uses TRBV10-3 and TRBJ2-7; no clear D gene. V shed 8 bases and J shed 0 bases, with 11 bases lying between them. Germline CDR1 reads ENHRY; CDR2 reads SYGVKD. The CDR3 is 13 residues long. The CDR3 sequence: CAIGQASSYEQYF. CDR3 in DNA: TGTGCCATCGGGCAGGCTAGCTCCTACGAGCAGTACTTC.

The chain joins TRBV9 to TRBJ1-2, with no clear D. The CDR3 is 15 residues long. V lost 0 bases and J 3 bases, leaving 12 bases between the germline ends. Germline loops: CDR1 SGDLS, CDR2 YYNGEE. The DNA for the CDR3 is TGTGCCAGCAGCGTAGGGTCGGGTATCTACTATGGCTACACCTTC. This codes for CASSVGSGIYYGYTF.

The DNA of the CDR3 is TGTGCCAGCAGCTTGGGACAGGGCACGAGAGACATTCAGTACTTC. Protein sequence: CASSLGQGTRDIQYF. V gene TRBV7-2 combines with J gene TRBJ2-4; 9 bases map to TRBD1. V was pared by 3 bases and J by 8 bases, with 8 bases of the junction left unmatched. The CDR3 loop spans 15 amino acids. The germline V gene encodes CDR1 SGHTA and CDR2 FQGNSA.

This chain uses TRBV30 with TRBJ2-1; 9 bases fit TRBD2. The V gene's germline CDR1 is GTSNPN and CDR2 SVGIG (reference sequence). The CDR3 is made up of 14 amino acids. The V gene end was trimmed by 4 bases and the J gene end by 0 bases; junction bases not matched to a gene: 1. For the CDR3, the DNA is TGTGCCTGGATTAGCGGGAGCTCCTACAATGAGCAGTTCTTC. Protein product: CAWISGSSYNEQFF.